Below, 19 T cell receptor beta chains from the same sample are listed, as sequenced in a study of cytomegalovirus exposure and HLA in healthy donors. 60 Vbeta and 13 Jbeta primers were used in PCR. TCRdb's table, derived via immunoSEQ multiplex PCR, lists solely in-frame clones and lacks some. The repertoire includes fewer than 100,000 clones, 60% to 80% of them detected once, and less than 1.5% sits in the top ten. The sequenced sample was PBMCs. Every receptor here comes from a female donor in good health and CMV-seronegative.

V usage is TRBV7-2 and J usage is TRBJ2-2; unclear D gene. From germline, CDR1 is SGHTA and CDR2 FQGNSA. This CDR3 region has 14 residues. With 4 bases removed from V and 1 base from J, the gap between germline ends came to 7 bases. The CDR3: CASSSYLNTGELFF. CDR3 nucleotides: TGTGCCAGCAGCTCCTACCTGAACACCGGGGAGCTGTTTTTT.

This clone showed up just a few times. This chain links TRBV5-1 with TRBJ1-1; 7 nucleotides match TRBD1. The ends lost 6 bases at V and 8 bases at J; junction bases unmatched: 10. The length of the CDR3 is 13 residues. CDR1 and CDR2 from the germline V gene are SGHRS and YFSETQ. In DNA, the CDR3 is TGCGCCAGCACCCTGGTTGGGACAGCCGAAGCTTTCTTT. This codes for CASTLVGTAEAFF.

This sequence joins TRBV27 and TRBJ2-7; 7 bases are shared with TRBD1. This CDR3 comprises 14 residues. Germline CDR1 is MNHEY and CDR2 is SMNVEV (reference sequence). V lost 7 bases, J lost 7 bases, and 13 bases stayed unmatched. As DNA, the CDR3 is TGTGCCAGCAATGAAAAGACAGGGATCGGGGAGCAGTACTTC. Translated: CASNEKTGIGEQYF.

The CDR3 coding sequence is TGTGCCAGCAGCCTTCCCGGACAGGGCAATGTTACGCAGTATTTT. It yields the protein CASSLPGQGNVTQYF. The chain combines TRBV7-3 with TRBJ2-3; TRBD1 aligns across 8 bases. The CDR3 spans 15 residues. The germline CDR1 and CDR2 sequences are SGHTA and FQGTGA. Germline trimming cut 5 bases from V and 8 bases from J; bases unmatched to any gene: 12.

CDR3 region: CASSSGLARNTGELFF. In nucleotides, the CDR3 is TGTGCCAGCAGCTCCGGACTAGCGAGGAACACCGGGGAGCTGTTTTTT. The chain joins TRBV5-4 to TRBJ2-2, with 9 bases matching TRBD2. The CDR3 totals 16 residues. V lost 3 bases to trimming and J lost 1 base; unmatched junction nucleotides: 4. Germline CDR1 SGHNT, CDR2 YYREEE (reference sequence).

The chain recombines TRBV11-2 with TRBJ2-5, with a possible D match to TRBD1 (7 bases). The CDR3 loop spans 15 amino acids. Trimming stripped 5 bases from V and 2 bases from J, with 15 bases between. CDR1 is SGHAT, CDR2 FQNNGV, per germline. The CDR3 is CASSPQGGRQETQYF. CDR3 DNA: TGTGCCAGCAGCCCGCAGGGGGGAAGACAAGAGACCCAGTACTTC.

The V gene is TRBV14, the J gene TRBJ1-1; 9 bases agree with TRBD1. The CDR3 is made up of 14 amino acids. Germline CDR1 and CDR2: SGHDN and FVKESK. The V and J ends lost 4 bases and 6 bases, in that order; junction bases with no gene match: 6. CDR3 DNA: TGTGCCAGCAGCCGGGACAGGGATAGGTCTGAAGCTTTCTTT. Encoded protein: CASSRDRDRSEAFF.

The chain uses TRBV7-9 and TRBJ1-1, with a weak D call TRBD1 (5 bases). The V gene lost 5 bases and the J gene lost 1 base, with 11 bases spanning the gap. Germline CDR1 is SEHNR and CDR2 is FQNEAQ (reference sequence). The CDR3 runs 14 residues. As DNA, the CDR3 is TGTGCCAGCAGCATGGGGCAGGGGAACACTGAAGCTTTCTTT. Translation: CASSMGQGNTEAFF.

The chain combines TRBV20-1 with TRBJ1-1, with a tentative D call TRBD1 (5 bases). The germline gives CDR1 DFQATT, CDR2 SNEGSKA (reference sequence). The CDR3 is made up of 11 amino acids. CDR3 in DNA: TGCAGGAGTGTGGCAGGGTCTGAAGCTTTCTTT. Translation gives CRSVAGSEAFF.

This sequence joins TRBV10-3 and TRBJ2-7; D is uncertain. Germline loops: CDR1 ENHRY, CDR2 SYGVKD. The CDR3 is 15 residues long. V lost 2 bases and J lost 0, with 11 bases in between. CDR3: CAISEARSDSYEQYF. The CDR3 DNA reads TGTGCCATCAGTGAGGCTCGGAGTGACTCCTACGAGCAGTACTTC.

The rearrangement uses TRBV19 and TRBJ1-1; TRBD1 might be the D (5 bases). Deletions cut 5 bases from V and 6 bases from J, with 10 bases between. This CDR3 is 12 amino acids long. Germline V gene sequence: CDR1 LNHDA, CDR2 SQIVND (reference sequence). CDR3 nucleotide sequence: TGTGCCAGTAGTCACCCGGGGGCTGAAGCTTTCTTT. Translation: CASSHPGAEAFF.

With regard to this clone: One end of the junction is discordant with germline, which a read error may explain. The CDR3 region is CASSRGQGDYGYTF. CDR3 bases: TGTGCTAGCAGCCGGGGACAGGGGGACTATGGCTACACCTTC. The V and J genes are TRBV7-7 and TRBJ1-2; TRBD1 matches at 11 bases. Per germline, CDR1 SSHAT and CDR2 FNYEAQ (reference sequence). This CDR3 comprises 14 residues.

CDR3 residues: CASSSQGNNQPQHF. In DNA form, the CDR3 reads TGTGCCAGCTCATCCCAGGGAAACAATCAGCCCCAGCATTTT. V usage is TRBV18 and J usage is TRBJ1-5, with a tentative D call TRBD1 (5 bases). In germline, CDR1 is KGHSH, CDR2 LQKENI. V lost 5 bases to trimming and J lost 3 bases, with 11 bases between them. The CDR3 contains 14 residues.

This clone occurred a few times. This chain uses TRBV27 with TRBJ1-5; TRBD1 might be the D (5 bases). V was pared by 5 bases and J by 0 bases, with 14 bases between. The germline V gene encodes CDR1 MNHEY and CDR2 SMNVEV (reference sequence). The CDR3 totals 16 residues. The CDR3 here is CASSPPGGGSNQPQHF. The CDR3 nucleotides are TGTGCCAGCAGTCCCCCTGGGGGGGGTAGCAATCAGCCCCAGCATTTT.

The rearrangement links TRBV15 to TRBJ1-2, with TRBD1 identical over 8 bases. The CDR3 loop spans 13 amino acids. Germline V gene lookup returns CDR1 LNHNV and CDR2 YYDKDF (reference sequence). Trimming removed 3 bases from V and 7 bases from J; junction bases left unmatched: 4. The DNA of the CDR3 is TGTGCCACCAGCAGCGACAGGGGCTCTGGCTACACCTTC. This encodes CATSSDRGSGYTF.

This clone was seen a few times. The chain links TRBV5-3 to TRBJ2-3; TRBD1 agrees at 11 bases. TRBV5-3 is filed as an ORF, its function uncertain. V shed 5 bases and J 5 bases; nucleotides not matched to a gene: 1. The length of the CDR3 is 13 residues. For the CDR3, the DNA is TGTGCCAGAAGGGGACAGGGGGTAGATACGCAGTATTTT. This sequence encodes CARRGQGVDTQYF.

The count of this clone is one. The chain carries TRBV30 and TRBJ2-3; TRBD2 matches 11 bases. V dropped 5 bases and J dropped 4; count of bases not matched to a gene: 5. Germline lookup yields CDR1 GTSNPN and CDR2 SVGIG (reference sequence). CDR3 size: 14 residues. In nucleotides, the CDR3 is TGTGCCTGGCGTCTAGCGGGAGGTCCAGATACGCAGTATTTT. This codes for CAWRLAGGPDTQYF.

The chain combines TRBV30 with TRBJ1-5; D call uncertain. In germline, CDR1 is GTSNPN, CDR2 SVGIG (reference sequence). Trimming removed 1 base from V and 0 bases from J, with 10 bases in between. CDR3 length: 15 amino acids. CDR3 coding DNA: TGTGCCTGGAGTGGTCTGGGCAGTAGCAATCAGCCCCAGCATTTT. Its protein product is CAWSGLGSSNQPQHF.

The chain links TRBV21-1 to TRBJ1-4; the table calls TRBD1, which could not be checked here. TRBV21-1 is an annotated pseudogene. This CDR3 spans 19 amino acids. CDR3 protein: CASTKVRLDIGTGDEKLFF. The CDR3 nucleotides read TGTGCCAGCACCAAAGTGAGGTTGGACATCGGGACAGGGGACGAAAAACTGTTTTTT.